This T cell receptor (beta chain) appears in the sequencing data of a study of CD8+CD57+ T cells in acquired aplastic anemia. For the study at large: DNA from sorted CD4+ and CD8+ cells averaged roughly 3.4 ug. Study-wide points: Sharing between patients and controls was observed for around 30 CD8+ CDR3 sequences.

This CDR3 has 12 residues. V was trimmed by 1 base and J by 6 bases, leaving 6 bases between them. CDR1 and CDR2 (germline): SGHTA, FQGNSA. The TCR beta profiling, which covered VDJ combination and CDR3 sequence, was carried out using genomic DNA as the template. Each CDR3 protein is one row after TCRdb ran MiXCR on the reads. This repertoire shows fewer than 200,000 distinct CDR3 sequences, 70% to 80% found once; its top ten account for 35% to 60%. Individuals selected for sequencing had exhibited CD8+CD57+ cell expansion on flow cytometry. With no exception, the patients had severe acquired aplastic anemia. By share, this clonotype counts as large. Its antigen is still unknown.

This rearrangement joins TRBV7-2 to TRBJ1-1; no firm D call. The source is a human donor with aplastic anemia. Sequenced input: sorted CD4+, CD8+, or CD8+CD57+ T cells (not recorded which) from PBMCs. Here the CDR3 DNA reads TGTGCCAGCAGCTTAGGAGGTCCTGAAGCTTTCTTT. Translating gives CASSLGGPEAFF.